This record looks at one T cell receptor beta chain sequence and its context. Which antigen it targets is not known. No base quality values were provided; no much bigger clone lies one nucleotide off. Patients with autoimmune disease history or receiving systemic immunosuppression were excluded from the trial. In every dose cohort, peripheral blood was drawn for TCR sequencing at baseline, cycle 4 day 1, and cycle 7 day 1. The samples were taken from a phase I, first-in-human, multicenter, open-label dose-escalation trial of ivuxolimab. Adults with locally advanced or metastatic melanoma, renal cell, hepatocellular, or head and neck squamous cell carcinoma were enrolled in the trial. CD4+ and CD8+ T cells were sorted separately from peripheral blood before TCR sequencing. The data derive from a study of OX40 agonist ivuxolimab in advanced cancers. With regard to the full study: Ivuxolimab, which targeted the costimulatory receptor OX40 (CD134), was an agonistic, fully human IgG2 monoclonal antibody. Intravenous ivuxolimab was administered to patients every 2 weeks at six dose levels: 0.01, 0.1, 0.3, 1.5, 3 and 10 mg/kg. Among the 52 dose-escalation patients, around 19 had hepatocellular carcinoma, around 15 melanoma, 9 renal cell carcinoma and 9 head and neck cancer. The dose-escalation cohort was around 84% male with a mean age of approximately 60 years, ranging from about 23 to 85. Patients were allowed to have had prior anti-PD-1, anti-PD-L1 or anti-CTLA-4 therapy, and more than 30% of the dose-escalation patients had previously received checkpoint inhibitors. Partial responses occurred in three dose-escalation patients: two with cutaneous melanoma and one with hepatocellular carcinoma. The point of sequencing TCRbeta in the periphery was to test whether ivuxolimab changed TCR sequence diversity and drove clonal T-cell expansion. The paper reports the monotherapy dose-escalation portion (N of about 50 patients) of the phase I ivuxolimab trial.

On the study overall, not on this receptor specifically: After ivuxolimab, more expanded clones were found on average in CD8+ T cells than in CD4+ T cells. Low levels of normalized T-cell clonal expansion were also shown by some nonresponding patients. In the 0.1-3.0 mg/kg groups, partial responders had among the lowest normalized peripheral clonal expansion, particularly in CD8+ T cells. The antigen specificity of the peripheral T cells that underwent clonal expansion was not determined. Clonal expansion of both CD4+ and CD8+ blood T cells was observed from baseline to week 6 at doses 0.1 to 3.0 mg/kg.

V is reduced by 6 bases and J by 3 bases, leaving a spacing of 9 bases between them. From the germline V gene, CDR1 is MNHEY and CDR2 is SVGAGI. The CDR3, from cysteine to phenylalanine, totals 13 residues. The CDR3 DNA has 39 bases and is translated from base 1. To sequence the TCRbeta CDR3 region, genomic DNA was isolated from the sorted cells. TCRbeta CDR3 regions were sequenced using the immunoSEQ Assay. Imported from immuneACCESS, the table was reduced by TCRdb to in-frame sequences with V and J called. These copies leave out some clones; in studies compared against another copy, an unresolved V gene accounts for under half, and the cause of the remainder is not known. This sample has around 50,000 clones in its table, and 70% to 90% of those were observed once. The ten largest clones add up to about 0.74% of the sample.

This receptor was obtained from an adult with an advanced solid tumor such as melanoma, head and neck, liver or kidney cancer. Rearrangement joined TRBV6-5 to TRBJ2-1; no D gene is confidently identified. The sample here was CD4+ or CD8+ T cells sorted from blood, taken in a trial of the OX40 agonist ivuxolimab. The CDR3 has the sequence CASSRTVYNEQFF. The nucleotides read TGTGCCAGCAGCCGGACGGTCTACAATGAGCAGTTCTTC.